These T cell receptor beta chains were read from a single sample in a study of regulatory T cells in long-lasting Graves disease. A single record per CDR3 protein comes from TCRdb applying MiXCR to the multiplex PCR reads. The sample shows about 530,000 distinct CDR3 sequences, more than 15% of them seen only once. This sample was also put to use in a study of T cells in Graves' hyperthyroidism and ophthalmopathy.

Source: peripheral blood mononuclear cells (PBMCs), taken at new diagnosis, from a patient treated with antithyroid drugs. The source of these receptors is a woman aged 35-65 years with Graves disease. CDR3s include the opening cysteine and the closing phenylalanine or tryptophan. The order of the fields is clone size, D gene, J gene, V gene, CDR3 protein, CDR3 DNA. The D gene is left open where the match is weak. Size values are once, few and many counts, or a class for expanded clones, and some rows have none.

.	TRBD1	TRBJ2-1	TRBV12-3/TRBV12-4	CASSLGQVLGAGQFF	TGTGCCAGCAGTTTGGGACAGGTCCTTGGTGCGGGGCAGTTCTTC
many	.	TRBJ2-2	TRBV3-1	CASSPGWATNTGELFF	TGTGCCAGCAGCCCTGGGTGGGCCACGAACACCGGGGAGCTGTTTTTT
many	.	TRBJ1-2	TRBV20-1	CSARRTVEGYTF	TGCAGTGCTAGGCGGACAGTGGAGGGCTACACCTTC
few	.	TRBJ2-2	TRBV9	CASSVALGLGGELFF	TGTGCCAGCAGCGTAGCCCTCGGGCTGGGCGGGGAGCTGTTTTTT
few	TRBD2	TRBJ2-2	TRBV5-1	CASSLGWTSDTGELFF	TGCGCCAGCAGCTTGGGCTGGACTAGCGATACCGGGGAGCTGTTTTTT
many	.	TRBJ1-1	TRBV13	CASSSGETEAFF	TGTGCCAGCAGCTCCGGAGAGACTGAAGCTTTCTTT
many	.	TRBJ1-4	TRBV12-3/TRBV12-4	CASRAVDATNEKLFF	TGTGCCAGCAGGGCGGTGGATGCAACTAATGAAAAACTGTTTTTT
.	.	TRBJ1-6	TRBV2	CASTRSGINSPLHF	TGTGCCAGCACCCGGTCAGGGATTAATTCACCCCTCCACTTT
many	.	TRBJ2-5	TRBV12-5	CASGLGAGTVQETQYF	TGTGCTAGTGGTTTGGGGGCGGGGACGGTCCAAGAGACCCAGTACTTC
few	.	TRBJ2-3	TRBV7-2	CASSTDSSHTDTQYF	TGTGCCAGCAGCACGGACAGTTCCCACACAGATACGCAGTATTTT
few	TRBD2	TRBJ2-5	TRBV7-6	CASSLRGLAQETQYF	TGTGCCAGCAGCTTAAGGGGACTAGCCCAAGAGACCCAGTACTTC
few	.	TRBJ2-3	TRBV6-1	CASNRAKGTDTQYF	TGTGCCAGCAACAGGGCAAAAGGCACAGATACGCAGTATTTT
few	.	TRBJ2-7	TRBV5-1	CASSQAQTEQYF	TGCGCCAGCAGCCAAGCACAAACTGAGCAGTACTTC
few	.	TRBJ2-4	TRBV27	CASSLTDSKNIQYF	TGTGCCAGCAGTTTAACGGATTCCAAAAACATTCAGTACTTC
few	TRBD1	TRBJ1-4	TRBV20-1	CSARTGAAQKLFF	TGCAGTGCCCGGACAGGGGCAGCCCAAAAACTGTTTTTT
few	.	TRBJ1-1	TRBV7-8	CASRARVGGTEAFF	TGTGCCAGCAGGGCCAGGGTTGGTGGGACTGAAGCTTTCTTT
.	.	TRBJ2-7	TRBV6-1	CASSYGPSSYEQYF	TGTGCCAGCAGTTACGGACCAAGCTCCTACGAGCAGTACTTC
once	TRBD1	TRBJ1-3	TRBV7-8	CASSKGTGTSGNTIYF	TGTGCCAGCAGCAAAGGGACAGGGACCTCTGGAAACACCATATATTTT
many	TRBD1	TRBJ1-5	TRBV7-9	CASSPGTVRFEPQHF	TGTGCCAGCAGCCCCGGGACAGTTAGGTTTGAGCCCCAGCATTTT
few	.	TRBJ1-1	TRBV9	CASSVAQQGLDAFF	TGTGCCAGCAGCGTAGCTCAACAGGGATTGGACGCTTTCTTT
.	TRBD2	TRBJ2-7	TRBV5-1	CASSVSGGTYEQYF	TGCGCCAGCAGCGTCAGCGGGGGCACCTACGAGCAGTACTTC
.	TRBD1	TRBJ2-2	TRBV6-1	CASFTGVGTGELFF	TGTGCCAGCTTTACAGGGGTGGGCACCGGGGAGCTGTTTTTT